This TCR beta chain was obtained from a study of blood T cells in healthy people across ages. PCR was performed a second time for about 7 to 11 cycles using a sample-barcoded 5' primer and a J-beta primer mix. From the 5' RACE reads, TCRdb called clonotypes with MiXCR, one entry per CDR3 protein. Here the sample spans approximately 490,000 distinct CDR3 sequences, around 24% being singletons. There are a few counts of this clonotype. The sample also formed part of further work on T cells of mothers and their children. That source adds: Mothers yielded over 8 million CDR3 reads, children around 3.3 million each.

The receptor comes from a boy aged 5 to 17 in good health. Sequencing was performed on blood.

The CDR3 protein is CATSRAGFAPNGQPQHF. CDR3 in DNA: TGTGCCACCAGCAGGGCAGGGTTTGCCCCCAATGGTCAGCCCCAGCATTTT. The J gene is TRBJ1-5, the V gene TRBV15, with D possibly matching TRBD1 (5 bases). V was clipped by 3 bases and J by 6 bases, with 21 bases between them. The germline CDR1 and CDR2 sequences are LNHNV and YYDKDF (reference sequence). The CDR3 extends over 17 amino acids. The whole variable domain, filled in from reference TRBV15 and TRBJ1-5, reads DAMVIQNPRYQVTQFGKPVTLSCSQTLNHNVMYWYQQKSSQAPKLLFHYYDKDFNNEADTPDNFQSRRPNTSFCFLDIRSPGLGDTAMYLCATSRAGFAPNGQPQHFGDGTRLSIL.